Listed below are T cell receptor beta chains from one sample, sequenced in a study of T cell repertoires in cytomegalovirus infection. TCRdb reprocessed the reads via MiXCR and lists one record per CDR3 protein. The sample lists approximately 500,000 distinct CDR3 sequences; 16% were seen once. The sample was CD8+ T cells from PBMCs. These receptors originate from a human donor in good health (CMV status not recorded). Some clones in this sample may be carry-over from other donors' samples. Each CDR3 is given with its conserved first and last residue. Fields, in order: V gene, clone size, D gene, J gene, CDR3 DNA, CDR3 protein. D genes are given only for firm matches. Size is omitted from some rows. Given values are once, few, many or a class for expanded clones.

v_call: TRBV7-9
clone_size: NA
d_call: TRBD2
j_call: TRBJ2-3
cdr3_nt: TGTGCCAGCAGCTTGGGTGGGGAGGGCCAAGACACAGATACGCAGTATTTT
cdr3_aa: CASSLGGEGQDTDTQYF

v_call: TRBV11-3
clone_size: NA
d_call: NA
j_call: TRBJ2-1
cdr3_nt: TGTGCCAGCAGCCCTAGACAGGGAGGGAGAAATGAGCAGTTCTTC
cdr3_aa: CASSPRQGGRNEQFF

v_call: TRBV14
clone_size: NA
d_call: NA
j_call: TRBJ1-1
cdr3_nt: TGTACCAGCAGCCCGTGGGGCGAGCGGAGGACTTTCTTT
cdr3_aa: CTSSPWGERRTFF

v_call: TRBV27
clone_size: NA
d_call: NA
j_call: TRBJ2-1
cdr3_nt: TGTGCCAGCAGTTTGGGAGGATTAGGGGATGAGCAGTTCTTC
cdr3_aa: CASSLGGLGDEQFF

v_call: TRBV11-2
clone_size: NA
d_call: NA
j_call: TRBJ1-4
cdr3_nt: TGTGCCAGCAGATACACCAACAATGAAAAACTGTTTTTT
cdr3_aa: CASRYTNNEKLFF

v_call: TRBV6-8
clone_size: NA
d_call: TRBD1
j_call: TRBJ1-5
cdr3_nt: TGTGCCAGAAGTTCGGACAGGTCGAGAAATCAGCCCAAGCATTTT
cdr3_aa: CARSSDRSRNQPKHF

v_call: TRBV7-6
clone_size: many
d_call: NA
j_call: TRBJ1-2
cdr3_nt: TGTGCCAGCAGCTTAGCCCCCGGACCGGGGGAGGGGCCTTTCGGAGGCTACACCTTC
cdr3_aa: CASSLAPGPGEGPFGGYTF

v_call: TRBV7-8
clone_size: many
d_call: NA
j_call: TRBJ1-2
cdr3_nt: TGTGCCAGCAGCTTAGAGACGGGGGCGCTTTCCAACTATGGCTACACCTTC
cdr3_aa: CASSLETGALSNYGYTF

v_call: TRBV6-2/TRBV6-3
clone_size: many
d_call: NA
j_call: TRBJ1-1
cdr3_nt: TGTGCCAGCAGCCCAGCTACACCTGAAGCTTTCTTT
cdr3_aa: CASSPATPEAFF

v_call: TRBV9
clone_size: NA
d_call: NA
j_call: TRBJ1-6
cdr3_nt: TGTGCCAGCAGCGTAGGCAATGGATTTGATTCACCCCTCCACTTT
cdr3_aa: CASSVGNGFDSPLHF

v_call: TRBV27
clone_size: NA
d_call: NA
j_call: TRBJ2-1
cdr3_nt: TGTGCCAGCGGCGACACCAACTCCTACAATGAGCAGTTCTTC
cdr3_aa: CASGDTNSYNEQFF

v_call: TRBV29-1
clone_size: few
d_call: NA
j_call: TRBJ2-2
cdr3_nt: TGCAGCATGGCGGTCCAGAACACCGGGGAGCTGTTTTTT
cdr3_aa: CSMAVQNTGELFF

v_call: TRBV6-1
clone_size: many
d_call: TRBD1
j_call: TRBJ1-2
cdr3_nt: TGTGCCAGCAGTCGGACAGGGATAGACTATGGCTACACCTTC
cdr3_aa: CASSRTGIDYGYTF

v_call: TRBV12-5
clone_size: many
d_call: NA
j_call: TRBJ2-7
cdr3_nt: TGTGCTAGTGGTTTGGTACCTTACGAGCAGTACTTC
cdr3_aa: CASGLVPYEQYF

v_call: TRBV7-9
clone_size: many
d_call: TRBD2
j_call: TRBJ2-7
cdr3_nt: TGTGCCAGCAGCCCCAGCGGGAGACTTACCTACGAGCAGTACTTC
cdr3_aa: CASSPSGRLTYEQYF

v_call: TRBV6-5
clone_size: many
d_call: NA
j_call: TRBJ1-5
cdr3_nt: TGTGCCAGCAGTTACTTAAGGGAGGCCAATCAGCCCCAGCATTTT
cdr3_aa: CASSYLREANQPQHF

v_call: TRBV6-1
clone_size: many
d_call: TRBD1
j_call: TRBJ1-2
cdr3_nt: TGTGCCAGCAGGCCGACAGGGGAATATGGCTACACCTTC
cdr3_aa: CASRPTGEYGYTF

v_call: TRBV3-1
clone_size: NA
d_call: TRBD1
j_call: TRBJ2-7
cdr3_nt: TGTGCCAGCAACTCAGGGGACAGCACCTACGAGCAGTACTTC
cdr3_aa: CASNSGDSTYEQYF

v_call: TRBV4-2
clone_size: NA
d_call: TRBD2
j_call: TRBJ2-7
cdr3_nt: TGTGCAAGCAGCCAACCCACTAGCGGGACTGGCTACGAGAAGTACTTC
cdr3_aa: CASSQPTSGTGYEKYF

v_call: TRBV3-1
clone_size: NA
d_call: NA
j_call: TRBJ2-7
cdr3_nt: TGTGCCAGCAGCCAACGGCGGCAGGATTACGAGCAGTACTTC
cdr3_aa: CASSQRRQDYEQYF